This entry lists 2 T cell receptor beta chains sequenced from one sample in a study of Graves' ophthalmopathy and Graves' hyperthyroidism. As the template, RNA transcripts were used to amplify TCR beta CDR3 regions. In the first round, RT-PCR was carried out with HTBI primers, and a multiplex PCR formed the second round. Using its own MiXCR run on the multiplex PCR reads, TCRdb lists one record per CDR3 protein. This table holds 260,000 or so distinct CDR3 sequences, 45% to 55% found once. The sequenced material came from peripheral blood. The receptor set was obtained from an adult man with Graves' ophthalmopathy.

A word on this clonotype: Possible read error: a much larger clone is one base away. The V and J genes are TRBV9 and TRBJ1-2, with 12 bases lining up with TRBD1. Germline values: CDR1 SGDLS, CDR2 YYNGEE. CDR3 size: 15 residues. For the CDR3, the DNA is TGTGCCACCAGCGAGGGACAGGGGGCAGGATATGGCTACACCTTC. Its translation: CATSEGQGAGYGYTF. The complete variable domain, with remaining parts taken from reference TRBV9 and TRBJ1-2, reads DSGVTQTPKHLITATGQRVTLRCSPRSGDLSVYWYQQSLDQGLQFLIQYYNGEERAKGNILERFSAQQFPDLHSELNLSSLELGDSALYFCATSEGQGAGYGYTFGSGTRLTVV.

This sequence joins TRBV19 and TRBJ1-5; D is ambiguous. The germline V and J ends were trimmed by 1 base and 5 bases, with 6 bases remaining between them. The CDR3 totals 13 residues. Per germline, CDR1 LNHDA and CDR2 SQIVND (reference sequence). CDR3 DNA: TGTGCCAGTAGTATAGGCACCTATCAGCCCCAGCATTTT. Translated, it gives CASSIGTYQPQHF.